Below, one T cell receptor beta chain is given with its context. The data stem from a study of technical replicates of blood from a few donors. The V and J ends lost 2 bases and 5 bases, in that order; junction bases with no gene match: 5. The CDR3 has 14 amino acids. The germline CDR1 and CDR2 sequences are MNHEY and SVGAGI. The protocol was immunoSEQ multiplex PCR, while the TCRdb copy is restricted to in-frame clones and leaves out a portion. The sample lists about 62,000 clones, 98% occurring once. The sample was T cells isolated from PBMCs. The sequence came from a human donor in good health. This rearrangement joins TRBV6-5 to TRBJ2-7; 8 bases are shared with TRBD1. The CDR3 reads CASSYAGTGDEQYF. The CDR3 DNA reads TGTGCCAGCAGTTACGCCGGGACAGGTGACGAGCAGTACTTC.